The present T cell receptor (beta chain) was sequenced within a study of blood T cell repertoires in COVID-19. Across the study: Acute and convalescent COVID-19 specimens originated in the United States, Italy and Spain. T cells, B-cell-depleted T cells, or PBMCs supplied cDNA or gDNA.

Looked up from germline, CDR1 is SGHNT and CDR2 is YYREEE (reference sequence). Trimming removed 1 base from V and 1 base from J, with 8 bases in between. The CDR3 totals 14 residues. In the authors' workflow: Estimated nucleated cell counts came from reference gene primer amplification. Clones were read by immunoSEQ multiplex PCR, and TCRdb kept only the in-frame ones, dropping some. V, J and clone size reflect that table, while D and trimming were determined from the DNA. The repertoire includes a few hundred thousand clones, just over 85% of them detected once, and less than 3% sits in the top ten.

This receptor was taken from a woman aged 25 to 45 with active or convalescent COVID-19. Specimen: peripheral blood. This chain joins TRBV5-4 and TRBJ2-5; the D gene is possibly TRBD2 (6 bases). Written as DNA, the CDR3 is TGTGCCAGCAGCTTGCCGGGGGTCCAAGAGACCCAGTACTTC. This translates into CASSLPGVQETQYF.